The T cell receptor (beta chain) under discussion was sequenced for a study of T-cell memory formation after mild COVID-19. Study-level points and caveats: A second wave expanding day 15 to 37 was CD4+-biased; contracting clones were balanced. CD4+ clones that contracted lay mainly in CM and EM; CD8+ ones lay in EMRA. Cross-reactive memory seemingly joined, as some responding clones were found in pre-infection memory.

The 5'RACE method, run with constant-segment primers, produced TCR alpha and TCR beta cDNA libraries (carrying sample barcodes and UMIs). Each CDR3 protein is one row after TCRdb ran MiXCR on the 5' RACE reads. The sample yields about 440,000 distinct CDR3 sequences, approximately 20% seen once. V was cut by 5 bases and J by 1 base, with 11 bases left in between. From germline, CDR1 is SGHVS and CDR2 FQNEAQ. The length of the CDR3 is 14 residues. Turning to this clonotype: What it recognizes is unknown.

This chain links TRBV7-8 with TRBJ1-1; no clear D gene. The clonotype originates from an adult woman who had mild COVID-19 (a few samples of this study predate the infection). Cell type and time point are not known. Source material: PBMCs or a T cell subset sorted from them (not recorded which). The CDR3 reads CASSPAWTNTEAFF. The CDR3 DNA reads TGTGCCAGCAGCCCAGCGTGGACGAACACTGAAGCTTTCTTT.